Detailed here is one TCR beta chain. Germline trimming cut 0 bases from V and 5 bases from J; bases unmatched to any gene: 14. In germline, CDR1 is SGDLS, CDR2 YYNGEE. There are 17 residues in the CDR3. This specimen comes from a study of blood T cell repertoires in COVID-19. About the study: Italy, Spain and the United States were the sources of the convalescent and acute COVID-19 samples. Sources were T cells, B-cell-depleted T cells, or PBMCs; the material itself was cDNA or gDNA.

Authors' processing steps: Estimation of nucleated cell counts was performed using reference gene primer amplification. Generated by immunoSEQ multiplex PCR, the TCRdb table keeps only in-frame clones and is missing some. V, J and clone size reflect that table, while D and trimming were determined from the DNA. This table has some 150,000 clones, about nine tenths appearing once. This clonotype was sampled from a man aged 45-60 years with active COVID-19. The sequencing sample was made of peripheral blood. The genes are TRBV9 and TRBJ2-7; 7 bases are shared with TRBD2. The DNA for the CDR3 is TGTGCCAGCAGCGTAGCCCTTTCTAGCGGACTGCCTAACGAGCAGTACTTC. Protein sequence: CASSVALSSGLPNEQYF.